This entry lists 23 T cell receptor beta chains sequenced from one sample in a study of radiotherapy plus CTLA-4 blockade in lung cancer. TCRdb keeps only in-frame clones here, not all; method: immunoSEQ multiplex PCR. The sample has about 51,000 clones, 65% to 80% seen once. Here the sequenced sample was peripheral blood, taken from a patient treated with radiotherapy plus ipilimumab. All receptors derive from a human donor with non-small cell lung cancer whose response to radiotherapy plus ipilimumab could not be evaluated.

The chain combines TRBV19 with TRBJ1-4, with D possibly being TRBD1 (5 bases). Germline V gives CDR1 LNHDA, CDR2 SQIVND (reference sequence). This CDR3 contains 16 residues. V shed 4 bases and J shed 4 bases, with 16 bases lying between them. Here the CDR3 reads CASSTFQQDDNEKLFF. CDR3 nucleotide sequence: TGTGCCAGTAGTACCTTCCAACAGGACGATAATGAAAAACTGTTTTTT. Using reference TRBV19 and TRBJ1-4 for the parts outside the CDR3, the full variable domain is DGGITQSPKYLFRKEGQNVTLSCEQNLNHDAMYWYRQDPGQGLRLIYYSQIVNDFQKGDIAEGYSVSREKKESFPLTVTSAQKNPTAFYLCASSTFQQDDNEKLFFGSGTQLSVL.

The chain combines TRBV7-3 with TRBJ1-1, with 9 bases identical to TRBD1. V was clipped by 5 bases and J by 10 bases; unmatched bases: 14. CDR1 and CDR2 (germline): SGHTA, FQGTGA. This CDR3 has 15 amino acids. CDR3 in amino acids: CASSPGLLGQGRAFF. The CDR3 bases are TGTGCCAGCAGCCCGGGACTCCTGGGACAGGGAAGAGCTTTCTTT.

The rearrangement joins TRBV9 to TRBJ2-3; possibly TRBD2 for D (7 bases). V shed 4 bases and J shed 1 base, with 13 bases lying between them. The CDR3 loop spans 15 amino acids. Germline CDR1 and CDR2: SGDLS and YYNGEE. The chain's CDR3 is CASSLGGGRTDTQYF. The CDR3 bases are TGTGCCAGCAGCCTAGGGGGGGGGCGCACAGATACGCAGTATTTT.

V is TRBV29-1 and J is TRBJ2-1, with TRBD2 as a possible D gene (6 bases). Per the germline V gene, CDR1 is SQVTM and CDR2 is ANQGSEA. Trimming took off 4 bases at V and 4 bases at J, with 20 bases between the two ends. CDR3 length equals 16 residues. As DNA, the CDR3 is TGCAGCGTTGTGGGACTCGAAACTATAAAATACAATGAGCAGTTCTTC. Protein: CSVVGLETIKYNEQFF.

The chain recombines TRBV7-9 with TRBJ2-2; D uncertain. The CDR3 sequence is 13 residues long. Germline CDR1 reads SEHNR; CDR2 reads FQNEAQ (reference sequence). V was trimmed by 3 bases and J by 7 bases, leaving 9 bases between them. This chain's CDR3 is CASSFPSGGELFF. The CDR3 nucleotides read TGTGCCAGCAGCTTCCCATCGGGCGGGGAGCTGTTTTTT.

The chain couples TRBV5-1 to TRBJ2-5; 11 bases map to TRBD2. The CDR3 spans 15 residues. The J segment lost 4 bases and the V segment lost 6 bases, leaving 8 bases of the junction unmatched. Germline CDR1 SGHRS, CDR2 YFSETQ. The CDR3, as DNA: TGCGCCAGCACTAGCGGGGGGACACCCCTAGAGACCCAGTACTTC. Encoded protein: CASTSGGTPLETQYF.

Remarks on this clone: Mismatch with germline at one junction end may stem from a read error. The V call is TRBV6-4, the J call TRBJ2-7, with D maybe TRBD1 (5 bases). The length of the CDR3 is 12 residues. Germline assignment: CDR1 MRHNA and CDR2 SNTAGT. CDR3 protein: CASSDSTGREYF. In nucleotides, the CDR3 is TGTGCCAGCAGTGACTCGACGGGCAGGGAATATTTC.

The chain uses TRBV5-6 and TRBJ2-5, with 7 nucleotides matching TRBD2. The germline V gene encodes CDR1 SGHDT and CDR2 YYEEEE. The CDR3 totals 17 residues. V shed 0 bases, J shed 1 base, and the junction held 9 bases outside the gene matches. CDR3 in amino acids: CASSLEAGARLQETQYF. The DNA of the CDR3 is TGTGCCAGCAGCTTGGAGGCGGGAGCCCGTCTCCAAGAGACCCAGTACTTC.

The chain links TRBV28 to TRBJ2-1; D gene ambiguous. Deletions cut 6 bases from V and 4 bases from J, with 7 bases between. CDR3 length equals 12 residues. Germline assignment: CDR1 MDHEN and CDR2 SYDVKM. As DNA, the CDR3 is TGTGCCAGCAGCCCAGGTTACAATGAGCAGTTCTTC. It yields the protein CASSPGYNEQFF. Variable domain in full (rest from reference TRBV28 and TRBJ2-1): DVKVTQSSRYLVKRTGEKVFLECVQDMDHENMFWYRQDPGLGLRLIYFSYDVKMKEKGDIPEGYSVSREKKERFSLILESASTNQTSMYLCASSPGYNEQFFGPGTRLTVL.

The chain's CDR3 is CASSQLLGGTGGRTDTQYF. CDR3 nucleotides: TGCGCCAGCAGCCAACTTCTAGGCGGGACAGGGGGCAGGACAGATACGCAGTATTTT. The genes are TRBV4-3 and TRBJ2-3; 12 bases are shared with TRBD1. CDR3 length: 19 residues. V shed 2 bases, J shed 3 bases, and the junction held 12 bases outside the gene matches. Germline loops: CDR1 LGHNA, CDR2 YSLEER.

The genes are TRBV5-1 and TRBJ1-1; D not resolved. CDR1 SGHRS and CDR2 YFSETQ come from the germline V gene. The CDR3 is 13 residues long. Trimming took 0 bases from V and 1 from J, leaving 4 bases between them. CDR3 protein: CASSLAWNTEAFF. CDR3 DNA: TGCGCCAGCAGCTTGGCTTGGAACACTGAAGCTTTCTTT.

The J gene is TRBJ2-3, the V gene TRBV19; tentatively, D is TRBD2 (7 bases). Trimming took off 3 bases at V and 6 bases at J, with 22 bases between the two ends. The CDR3 length is 17 residues. The V gene's germline CDR1 is LNHDA and CDR2 SQIVND (reference sequence). CDR3: CASSIVGPEQGGDTQYF. CDR3 bases: TGTGCCAGTAGTATTGTCGGGCCGGAACAGGGAGGGGATACGCAGTATTTT.

The rearrangement uses TRBV4-1 and TRBJ2-1, with 8 bases identical to TRBD1. The V gene's germline CDR1 is MGHRA and CDR2 YSYEKL. The V segment lost 3 bases and the J segment 4 bases; nucleotides outside the gene matches: 11. This CDR3 contains 17 residues. CDR3 sequence reads: CASSQASWGQAYNEQFF. CDR3 sequence (DNA): TGCGCCAGCAGCCAGGCTTCCTGGGGACAGGCTTACAATGAGCAGTTCTTC.

This chain uses TRBV19 with TRBJ2-5; a weak D match, TRBD1 (5 bases). CDR3 length: 15 residues. Between the trimmed V and J ends, which lost 7 bases and 1 base, there was a span of 16 bases. Germline V gene sequence: CDR1 LNHDA, CDR2 SQIVND (reference sequence). CDR3 sequence (DNA): TGTGCCAGTACACTTACAGGATCTCTCCAAGAGACCCAGTACTTC. It codes for CASTLTGSLQETQYF.

The genes are TRBV7-2 and TRBJ2-7, with D perhaps TRBD2 (6 bases). The germline gives CDR1 SGHTA, CDR2 FQGNSA. The germline V and J ends were trimmed by 5 bases and 0 bases, with 11 bases remaining between them. The CDR3 length is 14 residues. CDR3 DNA sequence: TGTGCCAGCAGCCGTGGAGGGAGCTCCTACGAGCAGTACTTC. This gives the protein CASSRGGSSYEQYF.

The genes are TRBV28 and TRBJ1-1; TRBD1 matches at 8 bases. CDR1 and CDR2 (germline): MDHEN, SYDVKM. The junction had 6 bases not matched to a gene; V was cut back by 3 bases and J by 3 bases. The CDR3 consists of 15 residues. The CDR3 protein is CASSFSRGRHTEAFF. Written as DNA, the CDR3 is TGTGCCAGCAGTTTTTCCAGGGGGCGTCACACTGAAGCTTTCTTT.

The chain has TRBV28 and TRBJ1-1; D may be TRBD1 (5 bases). CDR1 is MDHEN and CDR2 is SYDVKM in the germline V gene. With 3 bases removed from V and 0 bases from J, the gap between germline ends came to 11 bases. The CDR3 has 15 residues. CDR3 in amino acids: CASSFGGSMNTEAFF. The CDR3 nucleotides are TGTGCCAGCAGTTTCGGGGGGTCCATGAACACTGAAGCTTTCTTT. The entire variable domain, with the rest obtained from reference TRBV28 and TRBJ1-1, is as follows: DVKVTQSSRYLVKRTGEKVFLECVQDMDHENMFWYRQDPGLGLRLIYFSYDVKMKEKGDIPEGYSVSREKKERFSLILESASTNQTSMYLCASSFGGSMNTEAFFGQGTRLTVV.

V usage is TRBV7-9 and J usage is TRBJ2-1; TRBD2 aligns across 7 bases. The J segment lost 0 bases and the V segment lost 5 bases, leaving 4 bases of the junction unmatched. The germline gives CDR1 SEHNR, CDR2 FQNEAQ (reference sequence). The CDR3 covers 15 residues. CDR3 sequence: CASSARGSSYNEQFF. The CDR3 bases are TGTGCCAGCAGCGCGCGCGGGAGCTCCTACAATGAGCAGTTCTTC.

J is TRBJ2-2 and V is TRBV5-8; 9 nucleotides agree with TRBD1. Germline V gene data show CDR1 as SGHTS and CDR2 as YDEGEE. V dropped 0 bases and J dropped 3; count of bases not matched to a gene: 3. The CDR3 sequence is 16 residues long. The CDR3: CASSLGDRVDTGELFF. CDR3 in DNA: TGTGCCAGCAGCTTGGGGGACAGGGTCGACACCGGGGAGCTGTTTTTT.

The chain links TRBV5-1 to TRBJ1-1; D gene uncertain. Germline CDR1 reads SGHRS; CDR2 reads YFSETQ. Trimming stripped 2 bases from V and 4 bases from J, with 15 bases between. The CDR3 is made up of 15 amino acids. CDR3 nucleotides: TGCGCCAGCAGCTTAGCGGGTTATCCGGGCACTGAAGCTTTCTTT. Protein product: CASSLAGYPGTEAFF.

The V gene is TRBV7-2, the J gene TRBJ2-7; D remains ambiguous. This CDR3 is built from 16 residues. The V end was cut by 0 bases, the J end by 2 bases, with 14 bases between. CDR1 is SGHTA, CDR2 FQGNSA, per germline. In DNA form, the CDR3 reads TGTGCCAGCAGCTTAGCTGTGTTGGGCCCCACCTACGAGCAGTACTTC. Protein product: CASSLAVLGPTYEQYF.

This rearrangement joins TRBV9 to TRBJ2-7, with D perhaps matching TRBD2 (6 bases). The CDR3 contains 13 residues. Germline V gene lookup returns CDR1 SGDLS and CDR2 YYNGEE. The ends were cut back, 5 bases at V and 3 bases at J, with 12 bases in the middle. The CDR3 nucleotides read TGTGCCAGCAGTCCCGGGAGACACTACGAGCAGTACTTC. This translates into CASSPGRHYEQYF.

This clone was recorded a few times. The V and J genes are TRBV19 and TRBJ1-5; D remains unclear. Trimming took off 7 bases at V and 6 bases at J, with 13 bases between the two ends. The germline gives CDR1 LNHDA, CDR2 SQIVND (reference sequence). This CDR3 has 13 residues. CDR3 protein: CASTPVVGQPQHF. CDR3 DNA sequence: TGTGCCAGTACCCCCGTGGTCGGTCAGCCCCAGCATTTT.